These 4 T cell receptor beta chains originate from one sample sequenced in a study of T cells in Graves' hyperthyroidism and ophthalmopathy. Regions amplified from RNA transcripts were the TCR beta CDR3 regions. The HTBI set primed first-round TCR CDR3 RT-PCR. TCRdb processed the multiplex PCR reads anew with MiXCR; each CDR3 protein has one entry. This sample yields about 840,000 distinct CDR3 sequences, of which over 35% are seen a single time; 8.9% belongs to the top ten. Sequenced: blood. The origin of the receptors is a man younger than 30 with Graves' hyperthyroidism.

The rearrangement joins TRBV7-9 to TRBJ1-2; D remains ambiguous. CDR3 length: 15 amino acids. Germline V gives CDR1 SEHNR, CDR2 FQNEAQ (reference sequence). V lost 1 base and J 11 bases, leaving 20 bases between the germline ends. CDR3 sequence (DNA): TGTGCCAGCAGCTTAGTGGGTAGCGGGAGTGAGAGGTACACCTTC. It specifies CASSLVGSGSERYTF.

With regard to this clonotype: This may be a read error: a much more frequent sequence differs by one nucleotide. The rearrangement joins TRBV19 to TRBJ1-5, with 10 bases that match TRBD1. Germline CDR1 reads LNHDA; CDR2 reads SQIVND (reference sequence). The CDR3 loop spans 16 amino acids. CDR3 bases: TGTGCCCGTAGCGCTCTTCGGGACAGGGGAAATCAGCCCCAGCATTTT. Its protein is CARSALRDRGNQPQHF.

V and J are TRBV4-2 and TRBJ2-7, with a weak D call TRBD1 (5 bases). V lost 6 bases to trimming and J lost 6 bases, with 15 bases between them. This CDR3 spans 13 amino acids. Germline CDR1 LGHNA, CDR2 YNFKEQ. This CDR3 is CASRDTSNREQYF. For the CDR3, the DNA is TGTGCCAGCAGGGACACCTCCAATCGCGAGCAGTACTTC.

The chain carries TRBV29-1 and TRBJ1-1; D remains ambiguous. Germline-derived CDR1 and CDR2 are SQVTM and ANQGSEA. The CDR3 spans 11 residues. Between the trimmed V and J ends, which lost 4 bases and 4 bases, there was a span of 7 bases. CDR3 region: CSVVESTEAFF. For the CDR3, the DNA is TGCAGCGTTGTCGAGAGCACTGAAGCTTTCTTT.